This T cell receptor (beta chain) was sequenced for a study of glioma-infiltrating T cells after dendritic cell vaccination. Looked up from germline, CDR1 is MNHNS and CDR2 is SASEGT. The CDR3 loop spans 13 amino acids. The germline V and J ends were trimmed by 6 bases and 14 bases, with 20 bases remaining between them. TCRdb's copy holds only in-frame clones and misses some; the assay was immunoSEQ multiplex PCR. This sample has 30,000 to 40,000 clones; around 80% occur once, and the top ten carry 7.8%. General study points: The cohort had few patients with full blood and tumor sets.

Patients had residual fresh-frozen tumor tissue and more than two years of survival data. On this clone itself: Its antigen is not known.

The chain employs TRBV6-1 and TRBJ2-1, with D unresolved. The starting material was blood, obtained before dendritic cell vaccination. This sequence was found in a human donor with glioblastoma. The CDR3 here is CASRTISGRLKFF. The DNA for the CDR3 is TGTGCCAGCAGAACTATTTCCGGAAGATTGAAGTTCTTC.